A selection of T cell receptor beta chains follows, all from one sample in a study of CD8 T cells in ankylosing spondylitis. TCRdb recomputed calls from the 5' RACE reads with MiXCR, one row per CDR3 protein. The sample holds 250,000 or so distinct CDR3 sequences, 20% to 30% seen once. The sequencing sample was made of blood, either unsorted or a sorted T cell fraction (not recorded which). The receptors were gathered from a male donor with ankylosing spondylitis or in good health (not recorded which). CDR3s include the opening cysteine and the closing phenylalanine or tryptophan. The D gene is left open where the match is weak. The size entry is marked missing in some rows and otherwise reads once, few, many or a size class.

>.|TRBV25-1|many|TRBJ2-7
CASSEWGTQNEQYF
TGTGCCAGCAGTGAATGGGGGACTCAAAACGAGCAGTACTTC
>TRBD1|TRBV28|many|TRBJ1-5
CASRAGTGGDVRSQHF
TGTGCCAGCAGAGCCGGGACAGGGGGTGACGTGCGGTCCCAGCATTTT
>.|TRBV12-3/TRBV12-4|.|TRBJ1-1
CATSTGTNTEAFF
TGTGCCACCTCGACCGGGACGAACACTGAAGCTTTCTTT
>.|TRBV3-1|.|TRBJ2-1
CASSQDAYNEQFF
TGTGCCAGCAGCCAAGATGCATACAATGAGCAGTTCTTC
>TRBD1|TRBV6-1|.|TRBJ2-1
CASRRQGSSYNEQFF
TGTGCCAGCAGGCGACAGGGGAGCTCCTACAATGAGCAGTTCTTC
>TRBD1|TRBV3-1|many|TRBJ2-7
CASSRRTGGYYEQYF
TGTGCCAGCAGCCGTCGGACAGGGGGGTACTACGAGCAGTACTTC
>.|TRBV2|.|TRBJ1-5
CASALAVGNQPQHF
TGTGCCAGCGCCCTGGCAGTTGGCAATCAGCCCCAGCATTTT
>TRBD2|TRBV20-1|.|TRBJ2-3
CSAREGLAGILDTQYF
TGCAGTGCTAGAGAGGGGCTAGCGGGGATTTTGGATACGCAGTATTTT
>.|TRBV2|.|TRBJ2-7
CASSVGAGEQYF
TGTGCCAGCAGTGTTGGGGCGGGGGAGCAGTACTTC
>.|TRBV20-1|many|TRBJ2-7
CSARGQRYEQYF
TGCAGTGCTAGAGGACAGCGGTACGAGCAGTACTTC
>TRBD1|TRBV20-1|.|TRBJ2-7
CSANRQGREQYF
TGCAGTGCAAACCGACAGGGTCGGGAGCAGTACTTC
>TRBD1|TRBV10-1|few|TRBJ2-1
CASSRDRGLDEQFF
TGCGCCAGCAGCCGGGACAGGGGGCTCGATGAGCAGTTCTTC
>.|TRBV3-1|many|TRBJ2-3
CASSRGIVTDTQYF
TGTGCCAGCAGCCGTGGGATAGTAACAGATACGCAGTATTTT
>.|TRBV20-1|.|TRBJ2-7
CSARSPGAPGYEQYF
TGCAGTGCTAGATCCCCGGGGGCCCCGGGGTACGAGCAGTACTTC
>TRBD1|TRBV7-2|few|TRBJ2-5
CASSFLRGLETQYF
TGTGCCAGCAGCTTCCTCAGGGGGCTCGAGACCCAGTACTTC
>.|TRBV12-3/TRBV12-4|.|TRBJ2-2
CASRYDSTNTGELFF
TGTGCCAGCAGATACGACAGCACGAACACCGGGGAGCTGTTTTTT
>.|TRBV12-3/TRBV12-4|.|TRBJ2-7
CASSFQGLREQYF
TGTGCCAGCAGTTTTCAGGGTTTGAGGGAGCAGTACTTC
>.|TRBV24-1|few|TRBJ2-5
CATSDSRPQGNVETQYF
TGTGCCACCAGTGACTCTAGACCCCAGGGGAACGTGGAGACCCAGTACTTC
>.|TRBV29-1|few|TRBJ1-5
CSVVLGDNQPQHF
TGCAGCGTTGTACTGGGAGACAATCAGCCCCAGCATTTT
>TRBD1|TRBV12-3/TRBV12-4|.|TRBJ1-6
CASSLGQGDYNSPLHF
TGTGCCAGCAGTCTAGGACAGGGCGATTATAATTCACCCCTCCACTTT
>.|TRBV29-1|many|TRBJ2-3
CSVPGRGFTDTQYF
TGCAGCGTTCCTGGACGGGGTTTCACAGATACGCAGTATTTT
>TRBD2|TRBV29-1|many|TRBJ2-2
CSVDRGVGTGELFF
TGCAGCGTTGATCGGGGGGTAGGCACCGGGGAGCTGTTTTTT
>TRBD2|TRBV20-1|few|TRBJ2-1
CSARGTSSLYNEQFF
TGCAGTGCTAGAGGGACTAGTTCCCTGTATAACGAGCAGTTCTTC
>.|TRBV20-1|many|TRBJ2-7
CSASRGLYEQYF
TGCAGTGCTAGTCGTGGCCTGTACGAGCAGTACTTC
>.|TRBV27|many|TRBJ1-6
CASSLRASRSPLHF
TGTGCCAGCAGTTTAAGGGCCTCCCGTTCACCCCTCCACTTT
>.|TRBV28|.|TRBJ1-2
CASSLLMGVENYGYTF
TGTGCCAGCAGTTTATTGATGGGGGTAGAAAACTATGGCTACACCTTC
>.|TRBV3-1|few|TRBJ2-7
CASSQNWGEQYF
TGTGCCAGCAGCCAAAATTGGGGGGAGCAGTACTTC
>.|TRBV20-1|few|TRBJ1-5
CSARPRQGPNQPQHF
TGCAGTGCTAGACCGAGGCAGGGCCCCAATCAGCCCCAGCATTTT
>.|TRBV20-1|few|TRBJ2-7
CSARVIMGNSGYEQYF
TGCAGTGCTAGAGTAATTATGGGGAATAGCGGCTACGAGCAGTACTTC
>.|TRBV29-1|many|TRBJ1-2
CSVGGGVNYGYTF
TGCAGCGTTGGTGGGGGAGTAAACTATGGCTACACCTTC
>TRBD1|TRBV11-2|many|TRBJ2-5
CASSLVPSGTGQETQYF
TGTGCCAGCAGCTTAGTCCCCTCCGGGACAGGGCAAGAGACCCAGTACTTC
>TRBD1|TRBV20-1|many|TRBJ1-5
CSAQGDQPQHF
TGCAGTGCCCAGGGGGATCAGCCCCAGCATTTT
>.|TRBV12-3/TRBV12-4|.|TRBJ2-5
CASSLSRGLGTQYF
TGTGCCAGCAGTTTATCCCGGGGTTTGGGGACCCAGTACTTC
>.|TRBV4-2|many|TRBJ2-5
CASSQPRNSGIQETQYF
TGTGCCAGCAGCCAACCTCGGAATAGCGGAATACAAGAGACCCAGTACTTC
>.|TRBV12-3/TRBV12-4|many|TRBJ2-5
CASSFLETQYF
TGTGCCAGCAGTTTCCTAGAGACCCAGTACTTC
>.|TRBV7-2|.|TRBJ2-7
CASSSHYEQYF
TGTGCCAGCAGCTCCCACTACGAGCAGTACTTC
>.|TRBV20-1|few|TRBJ2-1
CSARDVDLPGGQFF
TGCAGTGCTAGAGATGTTGACCTTCCGGGCGGGCAGTTCTTC
>.|TRBV12-3/TRBV12-4|many|TRBJ2-1
CASSLAGYEQFF
TGTGCCAGCAGTTTAGCCGGGTATGAGCAGTTCTTC
>.|TRBV7-9|.|TRBJ2-1
CASSPTPARYNEQFF
TGTGCCAGCAGCCCAACGCCAGCGAGGTACAATGAGCAGTTCTTC
>.|TRBV6-1|few|TRBJ2-1
CASSEIEPPEQFF
TGTGCCAGCAGTGAAATTGAGCCCCCTGAGCAGTTCTTC
>TRBD2|TRBV10-1|.|TRBJ2-2
CASRPSTSGGSGELFF
TGCGCCAGCAGACCTTCGACTAGCGGGGGTTCGGGGGAGCTGTTTTTT
>TRBD1|TRBV20-1|few|TRBJ2-5
CSARAGQGGETQYF
TGCAGTGCTAGGGCAGGACAGGGGGGAGAGACCCAGTACTTC
>.|TRBV6-1|many|TRBJ1-5
CASRTGMAQPQHF
TGTGCCAGCAGAACAGGGATGGCTCAGCCCCAGCATTTT
>.|TRBV5-1|many|TRBJ2-5
CASSPGTYQETQYF
TGCGCCAGCAGCCCCGGAACCTACCAAGAGACCCAGTACTTC
>TRBD1|TRBV6-5|.|TRBJ2-3
CASSLVGTAGTDTQYF
TGTGCCAGCAGTTTAGTCGGGACAGCCGGCACAGATACGCAGTATTTT
>.|TRBV12-3/TRBV12-4|many|TRBJ2-5
CASTLEETQYF
TGTGCCAGCACCCTTGAAGAGACCCAGTACTTC
>TRBD2|TRBV12-3/TRBV12-4|.|TRBJ2-5
CASREELAGETQYF
TGTGCCAGCAGGGAAGAACTAGCGGGGGAGACCCAGTACTTC
>.|TRBV20-1|few|TRBJ2-3
CSAASVWDGGDTQYF
TGCAGTGCTGCCTCTGTTTGGGACGGTGGAGATACGCAGTATTTT
>TRBD1|TRBV20-1|many|TRBJ2-1
CSAAGTGAHNEQFF
TGCAGTGCCGCCGGGACAGGGGCCCACAATGAGCAGTTCTTC
>.|TRBV11-2|.|TRBJ2-7
CASSFTGGTYEQYF
TGTGCCAGCAGCTTCACGGGCGGTACCTACGAGCAGTACTTC
>.|TRBV20-1|few|TRBJ1-5
CSAPGDSGRHQHF
TGCAGTGCCCCAGGCGACTCAGGGAGGCACCAGCATTTT
>.|TRBV12-3/TRBV12-4|.|TRBJ2-5
CASSLIFSETQYF
TGTGCCAGCAGTTTAATCTTCTCTGAGACCCAGTACTTC
>.|TRBV20-1|many|TRBJ2-5
CSARDHGGYGETQYF
TGCAGTGCTAGAGATCACGGGGGTTATGGAGAGACCCAGTACTTC